Below, 32 T cell receptor beta chains from the same sample are listed, as sequenced in a study of cytomegalovirus exposure and HLA in healthy donors. The PCR had 60 Vbeta and 13 Jbeta primers. The method was immunoSEQ multiplex PCR; TCRdb's version includes in-frame clones alone and lacks a portion of them. Reported are 25,000 to 40,000 clones; the ten largest clones contain 4.5%. The sample was PBMCs. These receptors were collected from a middle-aged woman in good health and CMV-seropositive.

The chain carries TRBV2 and TRBJ2-2, with D tentatively TRBD2 (6 bases). The CDR3 spans 14 residues. Germline assignment: CDR1 SNHLY and CDR2 FYNNEI. The ends were cut back, 5 bases at V and 3 bases at J, with 10 bases in the middle. The CDR3 here is CASSRREYTGELFF. The DNA for the CDR3 is TGTGCCAGCAGTAGACGGGAGTACACCGGGGAGCTGTTTTTT.

The CDR3 reads CSVSGGERQPQHF. CDR3 DNA sequence: TGCAGCGTTTCCGGGGGGGAGAGGCAGCCCCAGCATTTT. The chain carries TRBV29-1 and TRBJ1-5; tentatively, D is TRBD1 (5 bases). CDR3 length equals 13 residues. CDR1 is SQVTM and CDR2 is ANQGSEA in the germline V gene. V dropped 5 bases and J dropped 7 bases, with 15 bases sitting between them.

The chain uses TRBV9 and TRBJ2-1; D is possibly TRBD2 (5 bases). Germline-derived CDR1 and CDR2 are SGDLS and YYNGEE. Trimming pared 4 bases from V and 5 bases from J, leaving 7 bases between. CDR3 size: 12 residues. This CDR3 is CASSWTDNEQFF. CDR3 nucleotide sequence: TGTGCCAGCAGCTGGACTGACAATGAGCAGTTCTTC.

V usage is TRBV28 and J usage is TRBJ2-3; D is perhaps TRBD2 (6 bases). Per the germline V gene, CDR1 is MDHEN and CDR2 is SYDVKM. The CDR3 contains 15 residues. Deletions cut 3 bases from V and 4 bases from J, with 14 bases between. The DNA of the CDR3 is TGTGCCAGCAGTTTCTCGGGGGAGATGGCAGATACGCAGTATTTT. This encodes CASSFSGEMADTQYF.

This sequence joins TRBV25-1 and TRBJ1-2, with 7 bases lining up with TRBD1. The CDR3 is 14 residues long. Trimming at V came to 2 bases and at J to 7 bases, leaving 7 bases not matched to a gene. Germline V gene sequence: CDR1 MGHDK, CDR2 SYGVNS. The DNA for the CDR3 is TGTGCCAGCAGTGAAGACAGGGTACTAAGTGGCTACACCTTC. As protein: CASSEDRVLSGYTF.

The chain carries TRBV18 and TRBJ1-1, with 8 bases matching TRBD1. This CDR3 has 14 residues. Per the germline V gene, CDR1 is KGHSH and CDR2 is LQKENI. V was pared by 5 bases and J by 1 base, with 3 bases of the junction left unmatched. CDR3 loop: CASSGDRGNTEAFF. CDR3 bases: TGTGCCAGCTCAGGAGACAGGGGGAACACTGAAGCTTTCTTT.

This rearrangement joins TRBV7-6 to TRBJ2-2; D possibly corresponds to TRBD2 (6 bases). The V end lost 1 base, the J end lost 3 bases, and 9 bases lay between the germline ends. CDR1 and CDR2 (germline): SGHVS, FNYEAQ. This CDR3 region has 15 residues. Here the CDR3 DNA reads TGTGCCAGCAGCTTAGGGGGAGGATACACCGGGGAGCTGTTTTTT. Translated: CASSLGGGYTGELFF.

V and J are TRBV9 and TRBJ2-1, with D possibly TRBD2 on 7 matching bases. V was cut by 4 bases and J by 8 bases, with 19 bases left in between. Germline CDR1 reads SGDLS; CDR2 reads YYNGEE. The CDR3 length is 15 residues. CDR3 bases: TGTGCCAGCAGCCTACAGGGTTCGGGGGGCCATGAGCAGTTCTTC. Its translation: CASSLQGSGGHEQFF.

V gene TRBV6-1 combines with J gene TRBJ2-7; 8 bases are shared with TRBD1. V lost 7 bases, J lost 4 bases, and 9 bases stayed unmatched. This CDR3 spans 14 amino acids. CDR1 and CDR2 (germline): MNHNS, SASEGT. CDR3 loop: CASKRTGRVYEQYF. The CDR3 DNA sequence: TGTGCCAGCAAACGGACAGGGCGAGTATACGAGCAGTACTTC.

V usage is TRBV5-1 and J usage is TRBJ2-7; TRBD2 matches at 7 bases. The germline CDR1 and CDR2 sequences are SGHRS and YFSETQ. The CDR3 has 13 amino acids. J lost 7 bases, V lost 4 bases, and 8 bases had no gene match. CDR3 sequence reads: CASSPWGGTEQYF. For the CDR3, the DNA is TGCGCCAGCAGCCCCTGGGGGGGTACGGAGCAGTACTTC.

CDR3: CASSVTGDGTEAFF. For the CDR3, the DNA is TGTGCCAGCAGCGTAACAGGGGACGGCACTGAAGCTTTCTTT. The chain employs TRBV9 and TRBJ1-1; 7 bases map to TRBD1. Looked up from germline, CDR1 is SGDLS and CDR2 is YYNGEE. J was trimmed by 4 bases and V by 1 base; bases with no gene match: 4. CDR3 size: 14 residues. Variable domain in full (rest from reference TRBV9 and TRBJ1-1): DSGVTQTPKHLITATGQRVTLRCSPRSGDLSVYWYQQSLDQGLQFLIQYYNGEERAKGNILERFSAQQFPDLHSELNLSSLELGDSALYFCASSVTGDGTEAFFGQGTRLTVV.

The J gene is TRBJ2-7, the V gene TRBV4-1; 8 positions agree with TRBD2. There are 13 residues in the CDR3. J gave up 5 bases and V 4 bases, and 4 bases lay outside the gene matches. Germline CDR1 is MGHRA and CDR2 is YSYEKL. This CDR3 is CASSPTSVDEQYF. The DNA of the CDR3 is TGCGCCAGCAGCCCGACTAGCGTAGACGAGCAGTACTTC.

V usage is TRBV19 and J usage is TRBJ2-1; D ambiguous. The CDR3 length is 13 residues. Germline CDR1 and CDR2: LNHDA and SQIVND (reference sequence). Trimming left V 2 bases short and J 5 bases short, with 7 bases between. The CDR3 loop is CASSISRNNEQFF. The CDR3 nucleotides read TGTGCCAGTAGTATATCCAGGAACAATGAGCAGTTCTTC.

The chain is built from TRBV30 and TRBJ1-3; no reliable D call. This CDR3 is built from 15 residues. Germline lookup yields CDR1 GTSNPN and CDR2 SVGIG (reference sequence). Trimming removed 0 bases from V and 0 bases from J, with 9 bases in between. The CDR3 loop is CAWSVSLSSGNTIYF. The CDR3 DNA follows: TGTGCCTGGAGTGTATCTCTCAGCTCTGGAAACACCATATATTTT. The entire variable domain, with the rest obtained from reference TRBV30 and TRBJ1-3, is as follows: SQTIHQWPATLVQPVGSPLSLECTVEGTSNPNLYWYRQAAGRGLQLLFYSVGIGQISSEVPQNLSASRPQDRQFILSSKKLLLSDSGFYLCAWSVSLSSGNTIYFGEGSWLTVV.

The chain joins TRBV30 to TRBJ1-4; 9 positions agree with TRBD1. The ends lost 1 base at V and 8 bases at J; junction bases unmatched: 8. Germline-derived CDR1 and CDR2 are GTSNPN and SVGIG (reference sequence). CDR3 length: 15 residues. CDR3 bases: TGTGCCTGGAGTGACGAGGGACAGGGTGAGGAAAAACTGTTTTTT. Protein product: CAWSDEGQGEEKLFF.

The J gene is TRBJ1-1, the V gene TRBV29-1; the D gene is possibly TRBD1 (5 bases). The CDR3 length is 14 residues. Trimming took off 7 bases at V and 0 bases at J, with 15 bases between the two ends. In germline, CDR1 is SQVTM, CDR2 ANQGSEA. In DNA form, the CDR3 reads TGCAGCGCTAATATAGGGGTTATGAACACTGAAGCTTTCTTT. It codes for CSANIGVMNTEAFF.

This sequence joins TRBV6-5 and TRBJ2-5, with D perhaps matching TRBD2 (6 bases). The CDR3 is made up of 14 amino acids. Trimming shortened V by 6 bases and J by 2 bases, and 13 bases separated the two germline ends. CDR1 MNHEY and CDR2 SVGAGI come from the germline V gene. The chain's CDR3 is CASRRDFPQETQYF. DNA for the CDR3: TGTGCCAGCAGGAGGGACTTTCCGCAAGAGACCCAGTACTTC.

The chain employs TRBV19 and TRBJ2-7; 7 bases agree with TRBD2. Germline V gene data show CDR1 as LNHDA and CDR2 as SQIVND (reference sequence). V dropped 9 bases and J dropped 3; count of bases not matched to a gene: 11. The CDR3 consists of 14 residues. The CDR3 DNA follows: TGTGCCAGCGGGAGGACGGGAGGTCACTACGAGCAGTACTTC. It codes for CASGRTGGHYEQYF. The full variable domain, in which reference TRBV19 and TRBJ2-7 provide the parts outside the CDR3, is DGGITQSPKYLFRKEGQNVTLSCEQNLNHDAMYWYRQDPGQGLRLIYYSQIVNDFQKGDIAEGYSVSREKKESFPLTVTSAQKNPTAFYLCASGRTGGHYEQYFGPGTRLTVT.

The V call is TRBV6-1, the J call TRBJ2-1; 13 bases agree with TRBD2. Germline CDR1 is MNHNS and CDR2 is SASEGT. The trim removed 2 bases at V and 5 bases at J, leaving 3 bases unmatched. The CDR3 is 16 residues long. CDR3 amino acids: CASSEMGLAGNNEQFF. CDR3 nucleotides: TGTGCCAGCAGTGAAATGGGACTAGCGGGAAACAATGAGCAGTTCTTC.

The chain uses TRBV18 and TRBJ1-2, with 9 bases matching TRBD1. Trimming took 5 bases from V and 8 from J; bases not matched to a gene: 12. The CDR3 spans 15 residues. From germline, CDR1 is KGHSH and CDR2 LQKENI. Written as DNA, the CDR3 is TGTGCCAGCTCAACCGCCGCGGGACAGGGAAACGGCTACACCTTC. This translates into CASSTAAGQGNGYTF.

The chain couples TRBV29-1 to TRBJ1-4; 9 positions agree with TRBD1. Germline V lookup: CDR1 SQVTM, CDR2 ANQGSEA. V lost 3 bases, J lost 6 bases, and 5 bases stayed unmatched. The CDR3 length is 14 residues. This chain's CDR3 is CSVDAGTGHEKLFF. As DNA, the CDR3 is TGCAGCGTTGACGCCGGGACAGGGCATGAAAAACTGTTTTTT.

V usage is TRBV7-8 and J usage is TRBJ2-5; 8 bases line up with TRBD2. CDR1 and CDR2 (germline): SGHVS, FQNEAQ. The CDR3 contains 16 residues. V trimming: 4 bases; J trimming: 5 bases; junction bases outside the gene matches: 12. Here the CDR3 reads CASSSFSGRGGETQYF. Here the CDR3 DNA reads TGTGCCAGCAGCTCCTTCAGCGGGAGAGGGGGGGAGACCCAGTACTTC.

The chain has TRBV27 and TRBJ1-2, with D possibly matching TRBD1 (5 bases). In germline, CDR1 is MNHEY, CDR2 SMNVEV (reference sequence). Trimming cost V 0 bases and J 4 bases, with 9 bases left between them. This CDR3 is 14 amino acids long. This CDR3 reads CASSLSGVGYGYTF. CDR3 nucleotide sequence: TGTGCCAGCAGTTTATCAGGGGTTGGCTATGGCTACACCTTC.

The rearrangement uses TRBV18 and TRBJ1-5, with D possibly TRBD1 on 5 matching bases. The V and J ends lost 0 bases and 4 bases respectively, with 13 bases between them. Germline V gene lookup returns CDR1 KGHSH and CDR2 LQKENI. The length of the CDR3 is 16 residues. Written as DNA, the CDR3 is TGTGCCAGCTCACCACCGGGGGGGGGAGATAATCAGCCCCAGCATTTT. Translated: CASSPPGGGDNQPQHF.

V and J are TRBV28 and TRBJ2-7; 9 bases match TRBD1. The CDR3 is 15 residues long. Germline CDR1 MDHEN, CDR2 SYDVKM. Losses at the gene ends were 6 bases for V and 7 bases for J; bases not matched to a gene: 13. CDR3 residues: CASSPPGQGVGEQYF. CDR3 nucleotides: TGTGCCAGCAGCCCCCCGGGACAGGGAGTTGGGGAGCAGTACTTC.

J is TRBJ2-7 and V is TRBV29-1; 7 bases map to TRBD2. The CDR3 covers 12 residues. Germline V gene data show CDR1 as SQVTM and CDR2 as ANQGSEA. V lost 3 bases and J lost 4; bases outside the gene matches: 3. The CDR3 here is CSVEGGKYEQYF. In DNA form, the CDR3 reads TGCAGCGTTGAGGGAGGGAAGTACGAGCAGTACTTC.

The chain combines TRBV30 with TRBJ1-2, with D unclear. Germline V lookup: CDR1 GTSNPN, CDR2 SVGIG (reference sequence). V lost 1 base to trimming and J lost 3 bases, with 9 bases between them. The CDR3 length is 13 residues. CDR3: CAWSGRGDYGYTF. The CDR3 DNA sequence: TGTGCCTGGAGTGGGCGCGGGGACTATGGCTACACCTTC.

The chain is built from TRBV18 and TRBJ1-5; D may be TRBD1 (5 bases). Germline values: CDR1 KGHSH, CDR2 LQKENI. The CDR3 runs to 14 residues. Trimming removed 2 bases from V and 5 bases from J, with 10 bases in between. The CDR3 here is CASSPGAGDQPQHF. For the CDR3, the DNA is TGTGCCAGCTCACCAGGGGCGGGGGATCAGCCCCAGCATTTT.

The gene calls are TRBV5-1 and TRBJ2-7; a weak D match, TRBD2 (6 bases). CDR3 length equals 13 residues. Per germline, CDR1 SGHRS and CDR2 YFSETQ. With 4 bases removed from V and 0 bases from J, the gap between germline ends came to 8 bases. The CDR3 region is CASSRESSYEQYF. CDR3 in DNA: TGCGCCAGCAGCCGGGAGAGCTCCTACGAGCAGTACTTC.

The CDR3 DNA reads TGTGCCAGCAGCCTAATGACAGGGGCCAAGAACTATGGCTACACCTTC. Translated, it gives CASSLMTGAKNYGYTF. The chain is built from TRBV28 and TRBJ1-2; TRBD1 agrees at 8 bases. Germline loops: CDR1 MDHEN, CDR2 SYDVKM. V lost 6 bases to trimming and J lost 2 bases; unmatched junction nucleotides: 11. The CDR3 contains 16 residues.

The chain carries TRBV4-1 and TRBJ2-5; D gene uncertain. There are 17 residues in the CDR3. Trimming shortened V by 2 bases and J by 5 bases, and 21 bases separated the two germline ends. CDR1 and CDR2 (germline): MGHRA, YSYEKL. CDR3 bases: TGCGCCAGCAGCCAACTCTATTTCTTAGACACCGCGGAGACCCAGTACTTC. Translated: CASSQLYFLDTAETQYF.

V and J are TRBV2 and TRBJ2-1; TRBD2 agrees at 7 bases. V lost 3 bases, J lost 0 bases, and 5 bases stayed unmatched. The germline gives CDR1 SNHLY, CDR2 FYNNEI. The CDR3 extends over 16 amino acids. The CDR3 region has the DNA TGTGCCAGCAGTGATACTAGCGCCTTCTCCTACAATGAGCAGTTCTTC. The encoded protein is CASSDTSAFSYNEQFF. Together with reference TRBV2 and TRBJ2-1, the CDR3 gives the full variable domain: EPEVTQTPSHQVTQMGQEVILRCVPISNHLYFYWYRQILGQKVEFLVSFYNNEISEKSEIFDDQFSVERPDGSNFTLKIRSTKLEDSAMYFCASSDTSAFSYNEQFFGPGTRLTVL.